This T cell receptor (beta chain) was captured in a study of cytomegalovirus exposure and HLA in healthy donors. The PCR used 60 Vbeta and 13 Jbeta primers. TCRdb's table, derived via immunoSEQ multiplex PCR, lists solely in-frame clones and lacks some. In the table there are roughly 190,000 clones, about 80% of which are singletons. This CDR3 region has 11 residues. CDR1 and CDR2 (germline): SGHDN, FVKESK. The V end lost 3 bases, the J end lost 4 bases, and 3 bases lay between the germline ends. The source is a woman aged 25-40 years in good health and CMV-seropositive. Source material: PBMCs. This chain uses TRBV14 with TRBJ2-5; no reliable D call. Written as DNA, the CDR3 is TGTGCCAGCAGCCAGAGAGAGACCCAGTACTTC. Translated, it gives CASSQRETQYF.